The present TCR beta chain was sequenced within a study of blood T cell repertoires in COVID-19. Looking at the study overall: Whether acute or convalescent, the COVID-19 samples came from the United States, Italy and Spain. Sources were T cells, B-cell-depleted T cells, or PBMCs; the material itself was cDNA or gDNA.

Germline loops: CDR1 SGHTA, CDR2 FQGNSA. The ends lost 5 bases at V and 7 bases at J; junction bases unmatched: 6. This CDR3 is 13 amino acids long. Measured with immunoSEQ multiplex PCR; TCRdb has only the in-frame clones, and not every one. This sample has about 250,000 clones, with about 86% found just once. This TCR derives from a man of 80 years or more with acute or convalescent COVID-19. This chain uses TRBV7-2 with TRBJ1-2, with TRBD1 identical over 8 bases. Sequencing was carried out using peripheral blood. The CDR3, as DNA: TGTGCCAGCAGCCCAGGGGGCGCGGGTGGCTACACCTTC. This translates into CASSPGGAGGYTF. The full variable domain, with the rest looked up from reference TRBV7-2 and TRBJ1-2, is GAGVSQSPSNKVTEKGKDVELRCDPISGHTALYWYRQSLGQGLEFLIYFQGNSAPDKSGLPSDRFSAERTGGSVSTLTIQRTQQEDSAVYLCASSPGGAGGYTFGSGTRLTVV.